The 11 T cell receptor beta chains in this list originate from one sample, sequenced in a study of CD8 T cells in ankylosing spondylitis. TCRdb used MiXCR to reprocess the 5' RACE reads, holding one entry per CDR3 protein. Here the sample spans 150,000 to 200,000 distinct CDR3 sequences, around a tenth being singletons. Sample: blood, either unsorted or a sorted T cell fraction (not recorded which). The receptors were sampled from a female donor with ankylosing spondylitis or in good health (not recorded which).

This chain uses TRBV2 with TRBJ1-1, with 8 bases that match TRBD1. The CDR3 has 12 residues. J gave up 4 bases and V 9 bases, and 4 bases lay outside the gene matches. CDR1 is SNHLY and CDR2 is FYNNEI in the germline V gene. The CDR3 DNA is TGTGCCAGACAGGGGGATGGCACTGAAGCTTTCTTT. Its protein product is CARQGDGTEAFF.

The V call is TRBV4-3, the J call TRBJ2-1; D unresolved. V lost 0 bases and J 4 bases, leaving 4 bases between the germline ends. Germline V gene sequence: CDR1 LGHNA, CDR2 YSLEER. The CDR3 runs to 13 residues. CDR3 sequence reads: CASSQDAYNEQFF. Here the CDR3 DNA reads TGCGCCAGCAGCCAAGATGCGTACAATGAGCAGTTCTTC.

In its sample, this clonotype was seen a few times. The DNA of the CDR3 is TGTGCCAGCAAAGGACAGGGCTACGAGCAGTACTTC. The encoded protein is CASKGQGYEQYF. J is TRBJ2-7 and V is TRBV12-3 or TRBV12-4, with 8 bases aligning to TRBD1. The V segment lost 7 bases and the J segment 3 bases; nucleotides outside the gene matches: 2. The CDR3 has 12 amino acids.

The table lists this clonotype with a few counts. The rearrangement links TRBV20-1 to TRBJ1-2; TRBD1 is a possible D gene (6 bases). V was shortened by 2 bases and J by 4 bases, with 17 bases between the two germline ends. Germline values: CDR1 DFQATT, CDR2 SNEGSKA (reference sequence). CDR3 length equals 15 residues. CDR3 protein: CSARKSGTNFYGYTF. The CDR3, as DNA: TGCAGTGCTAGAAAGTCAGGGACAAATTTCTATGGCTACACCTTC.

This clonotype showed up just a few times. The rearrangement links TRBV7-9 to TRBJ2-1; D is unclear. This CDR3 is built from 12 residues. The germline gives CDR1 SEHNR, CDR2 FQNEAQ (reference sequence). The V and J ends lost 1 base and 15 bases respectively, with 13 bases between them. The CDR3 loop is CASSLDGAMPFF. CDR3 bases: TGTGCCAGCAGCTTAGATGGTGCTATGCCGTTCTTC.

This clonotype was picked up a small number of times. The rearrangement joins TRBV20-1 to TRBJ2-7, with a possible D match to TRBD1 (5 bases). The germline gives CDR1 DFQATT, CDR2 SNEGSKA (reference sequence). V lost 2 bases to trimming and J lost 4 bases, with 12 bases between them. CDR3 length: 13 amino acids. The CDR3, as DNA: TGCAGTGCTAGATCCGTGGACACTTACGAGCAGTACTTC. Its protein is CSARSVDTYEQYF.

This clonotype showed up many times. The chain is built from TRBV6-5 and TRBJ1-1; the D gene is possibly TRBD1 (6 bases). Germline V gene data show CDR1 as MNHEY and CDR2 as SVGAGI. The CDR3 consists of 14 residues. V was clipped by 4 bases and J by 8 bases, with 17 bases between them. The CDR3 here is CASSFLSPGAEAFF. CDR3 nucleotides: TGTGCCAGCAGTTTTCTGTCACCAGGGGCGGAAGCTTTCTTT.

The rearrangement links TRBV11-2 to TRBJ2-7; 7 bases match TRBD2. The CDR3 has 15 amino acids. Germline CDR1 SGHAT, CDR2 FQNNGV. Trimming cost V 3 bases and J 5 bases; bases outside gene matches: 10. CDR3 nucleotides: TGTGCCAGCAGCTTTGGGGGGGGGTTCAGGGACGAGCAGTACTTC. Its protein is CASSFGGGFRDEQYF.

The CDR3 here is CASRFQGDGTNEKLFF. CDR3 bases: TGTGCCAGCAGGTTCCAGGGGGACGGAACTAATGAAAAACTGTTTTTT. The chain carries TRBV6-2 or TRBV6-3 and TRBJ1-4, with TRBD1 identical over 7 bases. V gave up 6 bases and J gave up 1 base; unmatched junction bases: 8. The germline CDR1 and CDR2 sequences are MNHEY and SVGEGT. This CDR3 contains 16 residues.

The table lists this clonotype with a few counts. The J gene is TRBJ2-5, the V gene TRBV6-2 or TRBV6-3; no firm D call. CDR3 length: 11 amino acids. CDR1 is MNHEY and CDR2 is SVGEGT in the germline V gene. V was pared by 4 bases and J by 4 bases, with 4 bases between. The CDR3 reads CASSSAETQYF. The CDR3 DNA follows: TGTGCCAGCAGTTCGGCAGAGACCCAGTACTTC.

There are a few counts of this clonotype. The chain couples TRBV15 to TRBJ2-7; 7 bases are shared with TRBD2. The CDR3 totals 11 residues. Per germline, CDR1 LNHNV and CDR2 YYDKDF (reference sequence). V lost 5 bases and J lost 5; bases outside the gene matches: 0. CDR3 in amino acids: CATSGGDEQYF. The CDR3 DNA is TGTGCCACCAGCGGGGGGGACGAGCAGTACTTC.